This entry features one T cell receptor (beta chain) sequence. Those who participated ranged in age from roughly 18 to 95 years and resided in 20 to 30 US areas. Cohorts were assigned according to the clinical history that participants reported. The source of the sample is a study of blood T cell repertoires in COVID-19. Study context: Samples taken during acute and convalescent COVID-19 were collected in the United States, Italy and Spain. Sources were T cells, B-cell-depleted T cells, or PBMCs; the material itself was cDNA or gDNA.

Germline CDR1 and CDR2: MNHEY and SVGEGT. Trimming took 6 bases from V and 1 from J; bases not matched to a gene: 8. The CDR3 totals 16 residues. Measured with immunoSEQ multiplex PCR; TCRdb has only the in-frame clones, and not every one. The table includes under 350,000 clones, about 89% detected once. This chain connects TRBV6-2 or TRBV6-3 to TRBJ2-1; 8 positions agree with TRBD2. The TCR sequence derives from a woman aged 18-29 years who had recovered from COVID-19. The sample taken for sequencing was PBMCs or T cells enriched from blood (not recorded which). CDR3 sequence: CASRYLSGVSYNEQFF. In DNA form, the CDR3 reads TGTGCCAGCAGGTACCTTAGCGGGGTTTCCTACAATGAGCAGTTCTTC.